This T cell receptor beta chain derives from a study of blood T cells in healthy people across ages. Study information: For every two T cells, template switching captured about one barcoded beta molecule.

The CDR3 has 14 residues. Germline assignment: CDR1 MGHDK and CDR2 SYGVNS. Trimming stripped 3 bases from V and 0 bases from J, with 9 bases between. This clonotype was counted ten times or more. The authors ran a second PCR of 7 to 11 cycles using a sample-barcoded 5' primer and a J-beta primer mix. TCRdb reprocessed the 5' RACE reads via MiXCR and lists one record per CDR3 protein. The data contain roughly 1,300,000 distinct CDR3 sequences, approximately 60% of them singletons. The genes are TRBV25-1 and TRBJ2-7; D gene uncertain. The source material was blood. The source of this sequence is a man aged 18 to 30 in good health. The CDR3 DNA follows: TGTGCCAGCAGTGAGACCGGGCTCTCCTACGAGCAGTACTTC. It translates to CASSETGLSYEQYF.